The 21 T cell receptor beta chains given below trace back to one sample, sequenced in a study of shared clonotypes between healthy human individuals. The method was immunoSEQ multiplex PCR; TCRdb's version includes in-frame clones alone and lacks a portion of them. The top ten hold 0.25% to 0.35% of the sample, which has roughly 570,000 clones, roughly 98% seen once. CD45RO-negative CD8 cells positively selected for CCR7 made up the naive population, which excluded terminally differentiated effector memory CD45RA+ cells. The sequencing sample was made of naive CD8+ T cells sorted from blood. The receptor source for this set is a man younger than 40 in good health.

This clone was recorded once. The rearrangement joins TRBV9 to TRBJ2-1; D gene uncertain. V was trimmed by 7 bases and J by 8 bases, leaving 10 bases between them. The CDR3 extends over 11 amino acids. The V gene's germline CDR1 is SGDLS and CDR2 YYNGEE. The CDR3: CASGPSHEQFF. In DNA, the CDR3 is TGTGCCAGCGGACCGAGCCATGAGCAGTTCTTC.

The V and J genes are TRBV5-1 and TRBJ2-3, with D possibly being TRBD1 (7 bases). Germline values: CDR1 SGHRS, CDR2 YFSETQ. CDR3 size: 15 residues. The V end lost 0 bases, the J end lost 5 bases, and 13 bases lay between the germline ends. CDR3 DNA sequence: TGCGCCAGCAGCTTGGTCGGCGGGGACAGAGATACGCAGTATTTT. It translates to CASSLVGGDRDTQYF. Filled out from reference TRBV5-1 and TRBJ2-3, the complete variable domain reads KAGVTQTPRYLIKTRGQQVTLSCSPISGHRSVSWYQQTPGQGLQFLFEYFSETQRNKGNFPGRFSGRQFSNSRSEMNVSTLELGDSALYLCASSLVGGDRDTQYFGPGTRLTVL.

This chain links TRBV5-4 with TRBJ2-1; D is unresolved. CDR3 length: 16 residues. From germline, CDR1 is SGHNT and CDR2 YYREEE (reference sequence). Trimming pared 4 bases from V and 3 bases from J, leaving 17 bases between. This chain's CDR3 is CASSMKRAPIYNEQFF. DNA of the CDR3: TGTGCCAGCAGCATGAAGCGAGCTCCCATCTACAATGAGCAGTTCTTC.

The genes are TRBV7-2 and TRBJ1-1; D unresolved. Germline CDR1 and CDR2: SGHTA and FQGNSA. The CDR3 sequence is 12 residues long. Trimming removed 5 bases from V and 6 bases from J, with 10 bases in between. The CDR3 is CASSAEIPEAFF. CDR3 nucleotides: TGTGCCAGCAGCGCAGAAATCCCTGAAGCTTTCTTT.

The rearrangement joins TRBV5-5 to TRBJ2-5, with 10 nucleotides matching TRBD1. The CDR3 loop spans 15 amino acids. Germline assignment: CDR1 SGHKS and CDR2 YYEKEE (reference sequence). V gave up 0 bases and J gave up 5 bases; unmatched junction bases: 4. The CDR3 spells CASSLVDRGRETQYF. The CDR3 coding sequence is TGTGCCAGCAGCTTGGTAGACAGGGGGCGGGAGACCCAGTACTTC.

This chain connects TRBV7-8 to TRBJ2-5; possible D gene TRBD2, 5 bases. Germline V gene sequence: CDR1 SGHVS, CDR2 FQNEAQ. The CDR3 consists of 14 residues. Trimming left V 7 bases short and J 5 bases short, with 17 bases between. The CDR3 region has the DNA TGTGCCAGCACCATCGGGCAGCGAGGGGAGACCCAGTACTTC. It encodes CASTIGQRGETQYF.

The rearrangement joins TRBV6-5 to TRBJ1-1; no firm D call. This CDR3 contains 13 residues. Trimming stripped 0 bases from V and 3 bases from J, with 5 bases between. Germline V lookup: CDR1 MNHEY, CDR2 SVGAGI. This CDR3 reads CASSYSSHTEAFF. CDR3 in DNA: TGTGCCAGCAGTTACTCGAGTCACACTGAAGCTTTCTTT.

CDR3 coding DNA: TGTGCCAGCAGTTTACCCCTCTCATCCTATGGCTACACCTTC. Amino acids: CASSLPLSSYGYTF. This chain links TRBV28 with TRBJ1-2; D is unresolved. CDR3 size: 14 residues. V shed 2 bases and J shed 4 bases, with 11 bases lying between them. Germline CDR1 and CDR2: MDHEN and SYDVKM.

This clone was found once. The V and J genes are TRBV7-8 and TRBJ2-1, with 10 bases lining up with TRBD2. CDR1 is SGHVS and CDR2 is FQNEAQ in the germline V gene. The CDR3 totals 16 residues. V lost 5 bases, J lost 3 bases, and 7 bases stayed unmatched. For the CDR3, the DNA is TGTGCCAGCAGCCTCCCCGCTAGCGGGAGCTACAATGAGCAGTTCTTC. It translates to CASSLPASGSYNEQFF.

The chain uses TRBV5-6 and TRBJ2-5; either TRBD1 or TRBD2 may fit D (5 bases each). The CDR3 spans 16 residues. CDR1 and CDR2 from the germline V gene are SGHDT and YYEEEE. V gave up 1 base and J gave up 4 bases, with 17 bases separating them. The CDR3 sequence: CASSLPGPTRRETQYF. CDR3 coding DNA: TGTGCCAGCAGCTTGCCGGGGCCTACTCGCCGAGAGACCCAGTACTTC.

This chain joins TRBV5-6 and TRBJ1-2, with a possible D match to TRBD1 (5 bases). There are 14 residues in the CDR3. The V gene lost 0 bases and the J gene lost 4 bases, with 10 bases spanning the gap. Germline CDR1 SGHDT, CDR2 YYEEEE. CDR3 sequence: CASSLEPGTYGYTF. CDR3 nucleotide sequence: TGTGCCAGCAGCTTGGAACCAGGGACCTATGGCTACACCTTC.

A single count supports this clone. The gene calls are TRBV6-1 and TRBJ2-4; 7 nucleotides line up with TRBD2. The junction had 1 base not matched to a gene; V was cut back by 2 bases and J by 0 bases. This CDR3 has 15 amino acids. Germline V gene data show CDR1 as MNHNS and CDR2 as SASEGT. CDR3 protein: CASSESGKAKNIQYF. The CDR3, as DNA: TGTGCCAGCAGTGAAAGCGGGAAAGCCAAAAACATTCAGTACTTC.

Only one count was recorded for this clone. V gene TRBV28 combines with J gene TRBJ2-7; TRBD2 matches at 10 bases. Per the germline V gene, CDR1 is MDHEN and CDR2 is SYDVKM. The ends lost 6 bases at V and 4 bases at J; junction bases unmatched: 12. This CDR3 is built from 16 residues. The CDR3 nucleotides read TGTGCCAGCAGCCCCCTTTGGACTAGCGGTTTATACGAGCAGTACTTC. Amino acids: CASSPLWTSGLYEQYF.

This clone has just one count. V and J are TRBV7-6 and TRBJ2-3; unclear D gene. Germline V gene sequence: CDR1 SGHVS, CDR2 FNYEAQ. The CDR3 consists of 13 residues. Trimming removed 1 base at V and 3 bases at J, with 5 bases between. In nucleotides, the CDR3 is TGTGCCAGCAGCTTAGGGGAAACAGATACGCAGTATTTT. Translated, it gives CASSLGETDTQYF.

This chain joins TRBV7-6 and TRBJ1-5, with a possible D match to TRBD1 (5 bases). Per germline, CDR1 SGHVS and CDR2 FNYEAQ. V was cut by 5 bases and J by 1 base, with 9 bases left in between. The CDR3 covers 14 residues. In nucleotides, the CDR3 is TGTGCCAGCAGCCGGGACGTGAGCAATCAGCCCCAGCATTTT. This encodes CASSRDVSNQPQHF.

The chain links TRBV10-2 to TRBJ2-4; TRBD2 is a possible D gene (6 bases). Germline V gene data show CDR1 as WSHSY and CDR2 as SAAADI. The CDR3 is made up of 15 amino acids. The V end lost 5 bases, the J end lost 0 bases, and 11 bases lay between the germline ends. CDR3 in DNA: TGCGCCAGCAGTCAGGGAGGACTAGCCAAAAACATTCAGTACTTC. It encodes CASSQGGLAKNIQYF.

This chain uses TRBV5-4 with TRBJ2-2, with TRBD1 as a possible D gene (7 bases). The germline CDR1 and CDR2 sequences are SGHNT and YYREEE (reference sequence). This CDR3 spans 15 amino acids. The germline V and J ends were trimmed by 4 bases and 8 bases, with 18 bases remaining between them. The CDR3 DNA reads TGTGCCAGCAGCGGAGGGACAGCTAGCCGTGGGGAGCTGTTTTTT. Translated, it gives CASSGGTASRGELFF. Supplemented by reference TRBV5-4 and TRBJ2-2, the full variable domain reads ETGVTQSPTHLIKTRGQQVTLRCSSQSGHNTVSWYQQALGQGPQFIFQYYREEENGRGNFPPRFSGLQFPNYSSELNVNALELDDSALYLCASSGGTASRGELFFGEGSRLTVL.

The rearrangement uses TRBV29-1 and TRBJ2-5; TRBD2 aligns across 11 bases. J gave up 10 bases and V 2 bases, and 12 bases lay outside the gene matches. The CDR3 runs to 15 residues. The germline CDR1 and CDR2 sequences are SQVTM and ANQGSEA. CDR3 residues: CSVEPTSGIGGSQYF. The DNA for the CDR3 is TGCAGCGTTGAACCGACTAGCGGGATAGGGGGCAGCCAGTACTTC.

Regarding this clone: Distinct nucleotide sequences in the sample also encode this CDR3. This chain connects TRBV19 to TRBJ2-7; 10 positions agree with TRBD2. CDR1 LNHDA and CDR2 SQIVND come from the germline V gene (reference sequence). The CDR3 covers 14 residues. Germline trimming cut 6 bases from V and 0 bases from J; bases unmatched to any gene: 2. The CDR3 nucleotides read TGTGCCAGTAGCTGGACTAGCGGCTCCTACGAGCAGTACTTC. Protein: CASSWTSGSYEQYF.

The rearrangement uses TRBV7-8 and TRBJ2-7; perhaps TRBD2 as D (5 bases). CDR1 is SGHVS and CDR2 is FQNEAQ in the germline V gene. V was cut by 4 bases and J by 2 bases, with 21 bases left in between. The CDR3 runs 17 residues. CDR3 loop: CASSSLLRTEGPYEQYF. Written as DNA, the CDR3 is TGTGCCAGCAGCTCCCTCCTTCGTACAGAGGGCCCCTACGAGCAGTACTTC.

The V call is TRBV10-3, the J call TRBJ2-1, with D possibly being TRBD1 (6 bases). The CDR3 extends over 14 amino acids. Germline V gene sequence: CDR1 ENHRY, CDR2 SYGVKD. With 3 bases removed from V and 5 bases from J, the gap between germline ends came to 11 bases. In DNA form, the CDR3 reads TGTGCCATCAGTGATTACGGACAGAACAATGAGCAGTTCTTC. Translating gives CAISDYGQNNEQFF.